This T cell receptor (beta chain) was captured by sequencing in a study of neurological immune-mediated disorders. 2 million PBMCs stored at -80 C were the source of the unsorted libraries. The junction had 18 bases not matched to a gene; V was cut back by 4 bases and J by 2 bases. CDR3 size: 20 residues. TCRdb re-called the 5' RACE reads through MiXCR, storing one row per CDR3 protein. The top ten hold about 5.5% of the sample, which has over 50,000 distinct CDR3 sequences, about 3.7% seen once. This clonotype was observed at least ten times. This chain links TRBV12-3 or TRBV12-4 with TRBJ2-7; the match to TRBD2 covers 12 bases. Sequenced: PBMCs. This receptor was identified in a man in his forties with multiple sclerosis. Here the CDR3 DNA reads TGTGCCAGCAGTTCTCACCCGAGGTTCGGACTAGCGGGGCCTACCTACGAGCAGTACTTC. This encodes CASSSHPRFGLAGPTYEQYF.